Described below is a single T cell receptor beta chain sequence and its context. Its specificity is not known. This sample is part of a study of cytomegalovirus exposure and HLA in healthy donors. Whole-study findings and limits: It was reported that the classifier diagnosed cytomegalovirus status with high specificity and sensitivity in both the original and validation cohorts. In vitro experiments confirmed that a few CMV-associated chains were specific for CMV antigens.

TCRdb's table, derived via immunoSEQ multiplex PCR, lists solely in-frame clones and lacks some. The sample has roughly 43,000 clones; over 85% are singletons. The CDR3 runs to 18 residues. The receptor comes from a woman aged 18-29 years in good health and CMV-seronegative. Sequenced input: PBMCs. The chain is built from TRBV1 and TRBJ1-2; the table names TRBD1, a call not compared with the DNA. TRBV1 is assigned pseudogene status. CDR3 nucleotides: TGCACCAGCAGCCATCACACGGGGCAGGGGGCGCGCGGTTGTGGCTACACCTTC. It yields the protein CTSSHHTGQGARGCGYTF.